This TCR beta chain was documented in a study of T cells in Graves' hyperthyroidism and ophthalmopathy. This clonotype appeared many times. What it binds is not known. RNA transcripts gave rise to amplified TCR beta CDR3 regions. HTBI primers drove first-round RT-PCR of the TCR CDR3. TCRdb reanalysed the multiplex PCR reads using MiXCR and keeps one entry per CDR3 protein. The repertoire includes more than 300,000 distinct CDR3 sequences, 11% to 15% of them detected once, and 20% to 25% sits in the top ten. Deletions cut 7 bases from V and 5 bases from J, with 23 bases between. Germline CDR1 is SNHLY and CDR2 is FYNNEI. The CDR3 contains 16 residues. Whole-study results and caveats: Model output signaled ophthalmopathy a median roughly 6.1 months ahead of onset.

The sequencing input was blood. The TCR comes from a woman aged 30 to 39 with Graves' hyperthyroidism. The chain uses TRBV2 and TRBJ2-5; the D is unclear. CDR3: CASTKYFSGASETQYF. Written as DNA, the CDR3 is TGTGCCAGCACTAAATACTTCTCTGGAGCTTCGGAGACCCAGTACTTC.